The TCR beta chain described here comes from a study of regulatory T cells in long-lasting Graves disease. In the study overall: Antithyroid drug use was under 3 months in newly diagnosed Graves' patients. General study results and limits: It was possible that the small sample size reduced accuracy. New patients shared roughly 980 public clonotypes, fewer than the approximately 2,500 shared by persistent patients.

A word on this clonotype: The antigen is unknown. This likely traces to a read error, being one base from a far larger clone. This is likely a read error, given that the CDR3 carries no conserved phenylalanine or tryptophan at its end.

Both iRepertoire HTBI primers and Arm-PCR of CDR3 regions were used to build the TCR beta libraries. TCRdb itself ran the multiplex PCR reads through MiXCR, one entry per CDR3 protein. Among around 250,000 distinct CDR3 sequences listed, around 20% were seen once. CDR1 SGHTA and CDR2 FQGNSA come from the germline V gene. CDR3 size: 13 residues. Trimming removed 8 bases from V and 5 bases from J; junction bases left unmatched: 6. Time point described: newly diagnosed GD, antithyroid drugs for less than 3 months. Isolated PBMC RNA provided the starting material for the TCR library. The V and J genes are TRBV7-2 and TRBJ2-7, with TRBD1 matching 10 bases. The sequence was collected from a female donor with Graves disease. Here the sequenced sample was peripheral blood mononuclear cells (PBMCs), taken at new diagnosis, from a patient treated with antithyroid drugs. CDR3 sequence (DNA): TGTGCCAGCTCACCCGGGACAGGGGACGAGCAGTACCTC. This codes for CASSPGTGDEQYL.